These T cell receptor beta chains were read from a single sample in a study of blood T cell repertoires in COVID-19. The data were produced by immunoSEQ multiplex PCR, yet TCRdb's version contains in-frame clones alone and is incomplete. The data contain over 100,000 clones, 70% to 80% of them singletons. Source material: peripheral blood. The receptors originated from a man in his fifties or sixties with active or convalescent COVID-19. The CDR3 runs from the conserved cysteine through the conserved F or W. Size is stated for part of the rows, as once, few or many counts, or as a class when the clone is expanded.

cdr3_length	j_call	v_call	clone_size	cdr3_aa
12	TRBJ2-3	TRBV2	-	CASSPTPDTQYF
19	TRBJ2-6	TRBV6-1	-	CASSEYRGQGTSGANVLTF
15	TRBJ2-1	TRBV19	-	CASSIFRGGENEQFF
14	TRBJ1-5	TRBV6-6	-	CASSYYIRNQPQHF
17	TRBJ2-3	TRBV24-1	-	CATSDPRGSEPTDTQYF
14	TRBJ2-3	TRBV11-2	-	CASSLVSPTDTQYF
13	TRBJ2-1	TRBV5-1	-	CATSGRAGNEQFF
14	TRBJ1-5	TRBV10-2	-	CASRKGQGAQPQHF
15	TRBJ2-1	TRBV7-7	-	CASSLVPGQGDEQFF
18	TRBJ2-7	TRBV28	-	CATGGNRLAGTSSYEQYF
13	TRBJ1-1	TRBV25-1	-	CASSMKGVTEAFF
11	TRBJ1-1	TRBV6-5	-	CVTGTYTEAFF
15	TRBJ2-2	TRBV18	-	CASSPASGNTGELFF
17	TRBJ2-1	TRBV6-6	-	CASSPGTSGSLGREQFF
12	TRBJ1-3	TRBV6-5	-	CASLGSGNTIYF
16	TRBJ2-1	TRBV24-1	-	CATSDRSTGNYNEQFF
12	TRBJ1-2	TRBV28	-	CASNQGRYGYTF
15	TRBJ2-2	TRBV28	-	CASRPTSGNTGELFF
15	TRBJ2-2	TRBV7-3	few	CASTVAGSNTGELFF
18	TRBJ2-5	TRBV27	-	CASSPSVVPGPRGETQYF
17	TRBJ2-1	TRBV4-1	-	CASSHEGVAGAYSEQFF
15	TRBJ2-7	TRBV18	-	CASSPTATGAYEQYF
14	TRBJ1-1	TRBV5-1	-	CASSLEGPGPEAFF
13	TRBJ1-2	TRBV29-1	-	CSVRGQGDYGYTF
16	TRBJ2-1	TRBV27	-	CASSTTVGQLYNEQFF
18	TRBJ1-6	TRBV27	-	CASSFRIPGQGGNSPLHF
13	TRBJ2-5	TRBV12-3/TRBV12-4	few	CASTRGLQETQYF
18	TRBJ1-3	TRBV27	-	CASSSRAGTTFSGNTIYF
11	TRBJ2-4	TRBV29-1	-	CSVRLRNIQYF
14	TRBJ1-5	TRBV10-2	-	CASSQQGSNQPQHF
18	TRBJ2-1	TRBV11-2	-	CASRTLAGGPGSYNEQFF
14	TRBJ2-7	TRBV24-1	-	CATSDPRQALGQYF
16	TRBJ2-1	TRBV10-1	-	CASSATDGTRDNEQFF
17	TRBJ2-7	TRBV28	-	CASSLGGLAGGSYEQYF
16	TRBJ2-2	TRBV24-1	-	CATSDFGGTGTGELFF
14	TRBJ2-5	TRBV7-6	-	CASSLDPSMQTQYF
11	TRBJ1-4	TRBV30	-	CAWRPGQKLFF
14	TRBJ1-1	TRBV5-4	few	CASSLTGGNTEAFF
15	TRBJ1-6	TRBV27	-	CASSLSRGGYSPLHF
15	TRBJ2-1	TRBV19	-	CASSRTSGRMGEQFF
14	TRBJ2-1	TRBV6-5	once	CASSLETSRQGQFF
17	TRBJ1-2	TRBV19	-	CASTTTHGQGGSYGYTF
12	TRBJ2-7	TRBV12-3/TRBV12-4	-	CASSLDGDEQYF
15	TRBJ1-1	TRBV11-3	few	CASSSSGLMNTEAFF
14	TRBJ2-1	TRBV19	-	CASKRGSGYNEQFF
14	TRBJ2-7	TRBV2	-	CASSEAPTGGEQYF
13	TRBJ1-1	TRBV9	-	CASSVDRDTEAFF
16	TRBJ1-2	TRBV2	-	CASNRDRGLSLYGYTF
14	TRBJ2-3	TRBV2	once	CASGDRGRADTQYF
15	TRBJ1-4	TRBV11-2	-	CASSLGGQVQEKLFF
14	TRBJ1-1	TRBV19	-	CASSPQGWNTEAFF